This TCR beta chain came from a study of blood T cell repertoires in COVID-19. This CDR3 is built from 15 residues. V lost 5 bases and J lost 5, with 16 bases in between. Germline V gives CDR1 SEHNR, CDR2 FQNEAQ (reference sequence). Only in-frame clones appear in the TCRdb table, and some are missing; sequencing was by immunoSEQ multiplex PCR. The repertoire holds hundreds of thousands of clones, with roughly 88% as singletons. The chain employs TRBV7-9 and TRBJ2-1; maybe TRBD2 (5 bases). The sequence came from a woman aged 25 to 39 with active or convalescent COVID-19. The source material was peripheral blood. The CDR3 loop reads CASSLRETGDNEQFF. In DNA, the CDR3 is TGTGCCAGCAGCCTCAGAGAAACCGGGGACAATGAGCAGTTCTTC.